The present T cell receptor beta chain was sequenced within a study of blood T cell repertoires in COVID-19. The wider study: Samples taken during acute and convalescent COVID-19 were collected in the United States, Italy and Spain. T cells, B-cell-depleted T cells, or PBMCs provided the cDNA or gDNA that served as material.

As originally analysed: For nucleated cells, counts were estimated from reference gene primer amplification. Clones were read by immunoSEQ multiplex PCR, and TCRdb kept only the in-frame ones, dropping some. From that table come the V and J calls and clone size; the DNA was used to work out D and trimming. The data contain roughly 200,000 clones, 70% to 90% of them seen just once; the ten biggest clones take up more than 2.5%. The origin of this receptor is a man in his 60s with acute or convalescent COVID-19. The source material was peripheral blood.

The CDR3 region has the DNA TGCAGCGTCCGGTACGGGCAGGGCGGCAACGAGCAGTACTTC. It translates to CSVRYGQGGNEQYF. V and J are TRBV29-1 and TRBJ2-7; weak D call: TRBD1 (5 bases). Looked up from germline, CDR1 is SQVTM and CDR2 is ANQGSEA. The V gene lost 6 bases and the J gene lost 5 bases, with 20 bases spanning the gap. The CDR3 is made up of 14 amino acids.